This T cell receptor (beta chain) appears in the sequencing data of a study of blood T cell repertoires in COVID-19. TCRdb's copy holds only in-frame clones and misses some; the assay was immunoSEQ multiplex PCR. In the table there are 30,000 to 40,000 clones, 80% of which are singletons. Looked up from germline, CDR1 is SGHKS and CDR2 is YYEKEE (reference sequence). V was trimmed by 2 bases and J by 4 bases, leaving 6 bases between them. The CDR3 runs 12 residues. The rearrangement links TRBV5-5 to TRBJ2-5; tentatively, D is TRBD1 (6 bases). The TCR sequence derives from a man older than 75 with acute or convalescent COVID-19. Source material: peripheral blood. CDR3 in amino acids: CASSLQGETQYF. The CDR3 DNA reads TGTGCCAGCAGCTTACAGGGAGAGACCCAGTACTTC.